The present T cell receptor (beta chain) was sequenced within a study of T-cell memory formation after mild COVID-19. Across the study: Most TCR clusters belonged to a single donor.

TCRdb processed the 5' RACE reads anew with MiXCR; each CDR3 protein has one entry. The sample carries 250,000 to 300,000 distinct CDR3 sequences, 8.2% recorded once. This clonotype appeared a few times. Per the germline V gene, CDR1 is SGHNT and CDR2 is YYREEE (reference sequence). This CDR3 has 16 amino acids. The V end lost 1 base, the J end lost 0 bases, and 12 bases lay between the germline ends. The TCR was taken from a man aged 18 to 30 who had mild COVID-19 (a few samples of this study predate the infection). Cell type and time point are not known. The sample was PBMCs or a T cell subset sorted from them (not recorded which). This chain joins TRBV5-4 and TRBJ2-3; D call uncertain. The CDR3 loop reads CASSLKGYASTDTQYF. The CDR3 DNA sequence: TGTGCCAGCAGCTTGAAGGGCTATGCTAGCACAGATACGCAGTATTTT.